These 26 T cell receptor beta chains originate from one sample sequenced in a study of blood T cell repertoires in COVID-19. The protocol was immunoSEQ multiplex PCR, while the TCRdb copy is restricted to in-frame clones and leaves out a portion. The table records about 260,000 clones, about 85% of them present only once. Sequenced input: peripheral blood. The receptors were sampled from a woman aged 50 to 65 who had recovered from COVID-19.

The genes are TRBV6-2 or TRBV6-3 and TRBJ1-5; 8 nucleotides align to TRBD1. Looked up from germline, CDR1 is MNHEY and CDR2 is SVGEGT. The CDR3 is 14 residues long. V was clipped by 6 bases and J by 7 bases; unmatched bases: 8. This chain's CDR3 is CASSPTGVGQPQHF. In DNA form, the CDR3 reads TGTGCCAGCAGCCCGACAGGGGTTGGCCAGCCCCAGCATTTT.

The rearrangement uses TRBV19 and TRBJ1-2, with a possible D match to TRBD1 (5 bases). CDR1 and CDR2 (germline): LNHDA, SQIVND (reference sequence). There are 15 residues in the CDR3. V shed 3 bases and J shed 7 bases, with 18 bases lying between them. CDR3 nucleotide sequence: TGTGCCAGTAGTATGGGACCCGGGACGGAGGGTGGCTACACCTTC. It codes for CASSMGPGTEGGYTF.

The chain couples TRBV28 to TRBJ1-1; 12 positions agree with TRBD1. Germline V gives CDR1 MDHEN, CDR2 SYDVKM. V shed 5 bases and J 11 bases; nucleotides not matched to a gene: 12. This CDR3 comprises 15 residues. The CDR3 bases are TGTGCCAGCAGTCCCTCTCCGGGACAGGGGGCTTGGGCTTTCTTT. Translation: CASSPSPGQGAWAFF. The full variable domain, rest sourced from reference TRBV28 and TRBJ1-1, is DVKVTQSSRYLVKRTGEKVFLECVQDMDHENMFWYRQDPGLGLRLIYFSYDVKMKEKGDIPEGYSVSREKKERFSLILESASTNQTSMYLCASSPSPGQGAWAFFGQGTRLTVV.

The gene calls are TRBV5-5 and TRBJ1-1, with TRBD1 matching 10 bases. Germline CDR1 and CDR2: SGHKS and YYEKEE (reference sequence). Trimming at V came to 6 bases and at J to 7 bases, leaving 9 bases not matched to a gene. The CDR3 runs 14 residues. The CDR3 DNA is TGTGCCAGCACCCCGGACAGGGGGGGGGATGAAGCTTTCTTT. Its protein is CASTPDRGGDEAFF.

The chain recombines TRBV9 with TRBJ1-2; TRBD1 aligns across 9 bases. This CDR3 spans 16 amino acids. V trimming: 0 bases; J trimming: 8 bases; junction bases outside the gene matches: 11. Germline CDR1 SGDLS, CDR2 YYNGEE. The CDR3 DNA is TGTGCCAGCAGCGTAGCTGGGGGACAGGGTAAAGGAGGCTACACCTTC. Protein sequence: CASSVAGGQGKGGYTF.

This clone was counted a single time. This chain links TRBV28 with TRBJ1-6, with 7 bases lining up with TRBD1. Germline V gene sequence: CDR1 MDHEN, CDR2 SYDVKM. The CDR3 runs to 15 residues. The V and J ends lost 4 bases and 6 bases, in that order; junction bases with no gene match: 6. The CDR3 DNA reads TGTGCCAGCAGTTGGGGTACAGGGGTTAATTCACCCCTCCACTTT. It is translated as CASSWGTGVNSPLHF.

This rearrangement joins TRBV28 to TRBJ1-1; perhaps TRBD1 as D (6 bases). Per the germline V gene, CDR1 is MDHEN and CDR2 is SYDVKM. The CDR3 contains 15 residues. The germline V and J ends were trimmed by 10 bases and 10 bases, with 28 bases remaining between them. The CDR3 loop reads CATEEGGTQSRGAFF. The CDR3 DNA sequence: TGTGCCACCGAGGAGGGAGGGACACAGAGTCGCGGAGCTTTCTTT.

The chain couples TRBV3-1 (or the pseudogene TRBV3-2) to TRBJ1-5; the match to TRBD1 covers 9 bases. This CDR3 has 15 residues. The V segment lost 2 bases and the J segment 6 bases; nucleotides outside the gene matches: 5. Germline-derived CDR1 and CDR2 are LGHDT and YNNKEL (reference sequence). The CDR3 DNA follows: TGTGCCAGCAGCCAAACAGGGGGCGCATCTCAGCCCCAGCATTTT. Translated: CASSQTGGASQPQHF.

The chain is built from TRBV6-2 or TRBV6-3 and TRBJ2-2, with 8 bases that match TRBD2. The CDR3 totals 16 residues. Germline assignment: CDR1 MNHEY and CDR2 SVGEGT. Losses at the gene ends were 6 bases for V and 7 bases for J; bases not matched to a gene: 13. The CDR3 loop reads CASSRRLARGVGELFF. In DNA, the CDR3 is TGTGCCAGCAGCCGCCGACTAGCGAGAGGGGTCGGGGAGCTGTTTTTT.

As to this clone: At one boundary the junction diverges from the germline segment, which might be a read error. This chain uses TRBV4-1 with TRBJ1-4; maybe TRBD1 (6 bases). The CDR3 extends over 14 amino acids. CDR1 is MGHRA and CDR2 is YSYEKL in the germline V gene. CDR3 residues: CASSQQNYPGTFKF. In nucleotides, the CDR3 is TGCGCCAGCAGCCAACAAAACTACCCCGGGACATTCAAGTTT.

This clone was recorded once. The chain links TRBV7-8 to TRBJ2-7, with a weak D call TRBD2 (5 bases). The germline V gene encodes CDR1 SGHVS and CDR2 FQNEAQ. This CDR3 has 14 amino acids. Trimming took 3 bases from V and 3 from J, leaving 12 bases between them. CDR3 DNA: TGTGCCAGCAGCTTTAGGGAGTCTAGCTACGAGCAGTACTTC. Encoded protein: CASSFRESSYEQYF.

This chain uses TRBV6-5 with TRBJ2-1, with a weak D call TRBD1 (6 bases). The CDR3 extends over 15 amino acids. Looked up from germline, CDR1 is MNHEY and CDR2 is SVGAGI. V was shortened by 6 bases and J by 0 bases, with 12 bases between the two germline ends. CDR3 coding DNA: TGTGCCAGCAGATCGACAGGAGTCTCCTACAATGAGCAGTTCTTC. Its protein product is CASRSTGVSYNEQFF.

This sequence joins TRBV7-8 and TRBJ2-7, with a weak D call TRBD2 (5 bases). Per the germline V gene, CDR1 is SGHVS and CDR2 is FQNEAQ. The CDR3 has 13 residues. Deletions cut 5 bases from V and 7 bases from J, with 15 bases between. CDR3 in amino acids: CASSVDGVGEQYF. CDR3 DNA sequence: TGTGCCAGCAGCGTAGACGGGGTAGGGGAGCAGTACTTC.

This chain uses TRBV4-2 with TRBJ2-7; TRBD2 aligns across 9 bases. Germline V gene lookup returns CDR1 LGHNA and CDR2 YNFKEQ. Trimming removed 4 bases from V and 2 bases from J; junction bases left unmatched: 9. The CDR3 sequence is 16 residues long. For the CDR3, the DNA is TGTGCCAGCAGCCGATCAGGGGCTAGCGGGGCCTACGAGCAGTACTTC. Protein product: CASSRSGASGAYEQYF.

The chain combines TRBV18 with TRBJ2-3; TRBD1 is a possible D gene (5 bases). Trimming left V 4 bases short and J 1 base short, with 6 bases between. Germline V lookup: CDR1 KGHSH, CDR2 LQKENI. The CDR3 loop spans 13 amino acids. The CDR3 protein is CASSLQGTDTQYF. The CDR3 nucleotides are TGTGCCAGCTCACTACAGGGCACAGATACGCAGTATTTT.

The gene calls are TRBV5-1 and TRBJ1-1; the D gene is possibly TRBD1 (5 bases). The CDR3 is made up of 13 amino acids. Germline CDR1 reads SGHRS; CDR2 reads YFSETQ. Trimming stripped 4 bases from V and 4 bases from J, with 11 bases between. CDR3 bases: TGCGCCAGCAGCACCCAGGGAAGCACTGAAGCTTTCTTT. Translating it yields CASSTQGSTEAFF.

Written as DNA, the CDR3 is TGCGCCAGCAGCTCATTGAGCTGGCAAGAGACCCAGTACTTC. Amino acid sequence: CASSSLSWQETQYF. This chain uses TRBV5-1 with TRBJ2-5, with D unresolved. Between the trimmed V and J ends, which lost 3 bases and 2 bases, there was a span of 11 bases. Germline V gene data show CDR1 as SGHRS and CDR2 as YFSETQ. There are 14 residues in the CDR3. Using reference TRBV5-1 and TRBJ2-5 for the parts outside the CDR3, the full variable domain is KAGVTQTPRYLIKTRGQQVTLSCSPISGHRSVSWYQQTPGQGLQFLFEYFSETQRNKGNFPGRFSGRQFSNSRSEMNVSTLELGDSALYLCASSSLSWQETQYFGPGTRLLVL.

The CDR3 region has the DNA TGTGCCAGCAGCTCAGCGGGGTCTGGCACTGAAGCTTTCTTT. Its protein is CASSSAGSGTEAFF. The chain couples TRBV6-5 to TRBJ1-1, with no clear D. CDR3 size: 14 residues. Germline loops: CDR1 MNHEY, CDR2 SVGAGI. The V gene lost 6 bases and the J gene lost 4 bases, with 15 bases spanning the gap.

This clone was found once. V and J are TRBV4-2 and TRBJ1-2; maybe TRBD1 (6 bases). The CDR3 loop spans 15 amino acids. Germline V CDR1 and CDR2: LGHNA, YNFKEQ. The V end was cut by 0 bases, the J end by 3 bases, with 11 bases between. The DNA for the CDR3 is TGTGCCAGCAGCCAAGAAGCCAGGGGAGACTATGGCTACACCTTC. Translated: CASSQEARGDYGYTF.

The chain links TRBV30 to TRBJ2-3; 9 bases line up with TRBD1. Losses at the gene ends were 6 bases for V and 2 bases for J; bases not matched to a gene: 9. Germline V gives CDR1 GTSNPN, CDR2 SVGIG (reference sequence). This CDR3 contains 15 residues. This chain's CDR3 is CACMNRDRVTDTQYF. CDR3 in DNA: TGTGCCTGTATGAACCGGGACAGGGTCACAGATACGCAGTATTTT.

The genes are TRBV7-6 and TRBJ2-2, with a possible D match to TRBD2 (5 bases). Germline V CDR1 and CDR2: SGHVS, FNYEAQ. The V and J ends lost 4 bases and 3 bases respectively, with 12 bases between them. CDR3 length equals 15 residues. The CDR3, as DNA: TGTGCCAGCAGCTCCCAGACGGGGTACACCGGGGAGCTGTTTTTT. Translated: CASSSQTGYTGELFF.

Only one count was recorded for this clone. V gene TRBV7-3 combines with J gene TRBJ2-2; D might be TRBD2 (5 bases). CDR1 is SGHTA, CDR2 FQGTGA, per germline. The germline V and J ends were trimmed by 5 bases and 1 base, with 14 bases remaining between them. This CDR3 spans 16 amino acids. The CDR3 DNA is TGTGCCAGCAGCCCGAGGCGAGCGGTGAACACCGGGGAGCTGTTTTTT. Translation gives CASSPRRAVNTGELFF.

The rearrangement links TRBV5-4 to TRBJ1-1, with D maybe TRBD1 (5 bases). Per the germline V gene, CDR1 is SGHNT and CDR2 is YYREEE (reference sequence). CDR3 length: 12 residues. V gave up 2 bases and J gave up 8 bases, with 10 bases separating them. CDR3 nucleotides: TGTGCCAGCAGCTTCGGGGGTCCGGAAGCTTTCTTT. Amino acids: CASSFGGPEAFF.

This chain uses TRBV28 with TRBJ1-1; 7 nucleotides agree with TRBD1. Trimming cost V 5 bases and J 10 bases; bases outside gene matches: 10. Germline V gene sequence: CDR1 MDHEN, CDR2 SYDVKM. This CDR3 is built from 13 residues. CDR3 in amino acids: CASSPDRAFTAFF. In nucleotides, the CDR3 is TGTGCCAGCAGTCCTGACAGGGCCTTTACAGCTTTCTTT.

The chain joins TRBV28 to TRBJ1-2; TRBD1 matches at 9 bases. The CDR3 spans 16 residues. J gave up 4 bases and V 6 bases, and 12 bases lay outside the gene matches. The germline CDR1 and CDR2 sequences are MDHEN and SYDVKM. CDR3 coding DNA: TGTGCCAGCAGCCGGGACAGGGTTCAGGAAGGCTATGGCTACACCTTC. This encodes CASSRDRVQEGYGYTF.

This chain uses TRBV5-4 with TRBJ1-2; D uncertain. The germline V gene encodes CDR1 SGHNT and CDR2 YYREEE (reference sequence). CDR3 size: 14 residues. Trimming removed 4 bases from V and 8 bases from J, with 18 bases in between. The CDR3 nucleotides are TGTGCCAGCAGCCTCCGGGCTTTTTCGGGAGGCTACACCTTC. Translating gives CASSLRAFSGGYTF.